One T cell receptor (beta chain) is described in this entry. This entry is derived from a study of blood T cell repertoires in COVID-19. Study overall: T cells, B-cell-depleted T cells, or PBMCs provided the cDNA or gDNA that served as material.

Germline assignment: CDR1 SEHNR and CDR2 FQNEAQ (reference sequence). V dropped 7 bases and J dropped 3 bases, with 15 bases sitting between them. CDR3 length: 14 amino acids. Per the authors' pipeline: The assay estimated nucleated cells by amplifying reference gene primers. Clones were sequenced by immunoSEQ multiplex PCR, and TCRdb holds only the in-frame ones, with some missing. V and J calls plus clone size are reproduced from that table; the DNA served to infer D and trimming. The table has some 260,000 clones, more than 75% seen once; the top ten hold more than 1.5%. Two negative PCRs, clearance, or symptom resolution were required of recovered Cohort 3 donors.

The sequenced sample consisted of PBMCs or T cells enriched from blood (not recorded which). This chain uses TRBV7-9 with TRBJ2-5, with a tentative D call TRBD1 (5 bases). The receptor's source is a man aged 40-55 years who had recovered from COVID-19. The chain's CDR3 is CASTSFGAKETQYF. In DNA, the CDR3 is TGTGCCAGCACCTCTTTTGGGGCTAAAGAGACCCAGTACTTC. Full variable domain (rest looked up from reference TRBV7-9 and TRBJ2-5): DTGVSQNPRHKITKRGQNVTFRCDPISEHNRLYWYRQTLGQGPEFLTYFQNEAQLEKSRLLSDRFSAERPKGSFSTLEIQRTEQGDSAMYLCASTSFGAKETQYFGPGTRLLVL.